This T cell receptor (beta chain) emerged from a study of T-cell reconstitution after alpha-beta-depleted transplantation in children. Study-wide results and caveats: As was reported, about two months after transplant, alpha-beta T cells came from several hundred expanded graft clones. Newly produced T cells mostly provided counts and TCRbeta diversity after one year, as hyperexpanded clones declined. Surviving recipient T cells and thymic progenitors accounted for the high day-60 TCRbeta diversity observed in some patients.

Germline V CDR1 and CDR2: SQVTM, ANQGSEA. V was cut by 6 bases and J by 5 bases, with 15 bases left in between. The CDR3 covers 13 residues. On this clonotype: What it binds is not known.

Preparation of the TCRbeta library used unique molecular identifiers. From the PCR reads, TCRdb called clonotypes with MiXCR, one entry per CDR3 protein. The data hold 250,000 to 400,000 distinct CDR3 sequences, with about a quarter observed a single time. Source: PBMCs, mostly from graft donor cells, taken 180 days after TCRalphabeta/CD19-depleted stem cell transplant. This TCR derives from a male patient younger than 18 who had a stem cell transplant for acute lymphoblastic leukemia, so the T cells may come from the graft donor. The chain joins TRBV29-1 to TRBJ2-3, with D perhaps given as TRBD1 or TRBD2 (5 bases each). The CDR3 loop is CSVAGTRGDTQYF. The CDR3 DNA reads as TGCAGCGTGGCCGGGACCCGGGGAGATACGCAGTATTTT.